This passage covers 5 T cell receptor beta chains from one sample sequenced in a study of T cells expressing NK-cell markers. TCRdb reworked the 5' RACE reads into one entry per CDR3 protein, no DNA. With 400,000 or so distinct CDR3 sequences in the sample, the ten largest clones hold about 10%. Sequencing was done on a sample of blood T cells: a sorted CD56 or NKG2C T cell subset, CD4+ or CD8+ T cells, or bulk PBMC T cells (not recorded which). All receptors derive from a woman between 50 and 59 years old in good health.

This sequence joins TRBV29-1 and TRBJ2-4; TCRdb calls TRBD2, which cannot be checked without DNA. CDR1 is SQVTM and CDR2 is ANQGSEA in the germline V gene. CDR3 length equals 15 residues. The CDR3 reads CSVVLAGTAKNIQYF.

This chain links TRBV12-3 or TRBV12-4 with TRBJ2-1; TCRdb's D call, TRBD1, is unchecked because there is no DNA. The CDR3 has 14 amino acids. CDR3 sequence reads: CASSLGGIYNEQFF.

The chain combines TRBV20-1 with TRBJ2-5; TCRdb proposes TRBD1, but this gene call is untestable without DNA. Germline assignment: CDR1 DFQATT and CDR2 SNEGSKA (reference sequence). This CDR3 spans 13 amino acids. This CDR3 is CSATDRGRETQYF.

This chain links TRBV20-1 with TRBJ2-2; no DNA is available, so the TRBD1 call from TCRdb remains unchecked. CDR3 size: 14 residues. The germline V gene encodes CDR1 DFQATT and CDR2 SNEGSKA (reference sequence). CDR3 sequence: CSARPQGATGELFF.

The rearrangement uses TRBV6-5 and TRBJ2-5. Per the germline V gene, CDR1 is MNHEY and CDR2 is SVGAGI. The CDR3 contains 14 residues. The CDR3 loop reads CASSYGGPSETQYF.